Presented here are 8 T cell receptor beta chains from one specimen sequenced in a study of blood T cell repertoires in COVID-19. TCRdb's table, derived via immunoSEQ multiplex PCR, lists solely in-frame clones and lacks some. The table lists about 100,000 clones, more than 90% of them singletons, with 5.7% in the top ten. Sequences were obtained from peripheral blood. These TCRs come from a man between 65 and 85 years old with acute or convalescent COVID-19.

The chain uses TRBV13 and TRBJ1-2; the D gene is possibly TRBD1 (6 bases). With 4 bases removed from V and 8 bases from J, the gap between germline ends came to 11 bases. CDR1 and CDR2 from the germline V gene are PRHDT and FYEKMQ (reference sequence). This CDR3 contains 12 residues. CDR3 sequence: CASSSGVVGYTF. Here the CDR3 DNA reads TGTGCCAGCAGCTCAGGGGTAGTCGGCTACACCTTC.

V gene TRBV6-2 or TRBV6-3 combines with J gene TRBJ2-3; 8 nucleotides match TRBD2. This CDR3 is 16 amino acids long. Germline CDR1 and CDR2: MNHEY and SVGEGT. Trimming at V came to 1 base and at J to 2 bases, leaving 5 bases not matched to a gene. CDR3 amino acids: CASSYYHGGVTDTQYF. The CDR3 DNA follows: TGTGCCAGCAGTTACTATCACGGGGGGGTCACAGATACGCAGTATTTT.

The rearrangement joins TRBV18 to TRBJ1-1, with 8 bases fitting TRBD1. The germline CDR1 and CDR2 sequences are KGHSH and LQKENI. After removal of 6 bases from V and 0 bases from J, the junction contained 6 bases not matched to a gene. The CDR3 sequence is 15 residues long. CDR3 DNA sequence: TGTGCCAGCTCCCAAGGGACAGGTTTGAACACTGAAGCTTTCTTT. This encodes CASSQGTGLNTEAFF.

This rearrangement joins TRBV6-5 to TRBJ2-7, with D possibly matching TRBD1 (6 bases). V dropped 5 bases and J dropped 4 bases, with 12 bases sitting between them. Per germline, CDR1 MNHEY and CDR2 SVGAGI. The CDR3 is 13 amino acids. CDR3: CASSLSGQYEQYF. In DNA form, the CDR3 reads TGTGCCAGCAGTCTTTCCGGACAGTACGAGCAGTACTTC.

V usage is TRBV6-1 and J usage is TRBJ1-2; D perhaps matches TRBD1 (5 bases). CDR1 is MNHNS and CDR2 is SASEGT in the germline V gene. The CDR3 consists of 14 residues. V lost 2 bases and J lost 2, with 9 bases in between. The CDR3 is CASSERGSNYGYTF. The CDR3 DNA sequence: TGTGCCAGCAGTGAAAGGGGCAGCAACTATGGCTACACCTTC.

The rearrangement joins TRBV27 to TRBJ1-2, with TRBD1 as a possible D gene (5 bases). CDR1 is MNHEY and CDR2 is SMNVEV in the germline V gene (reference sequence). Trimming stripped 2 bases from V and 2 bases from J, with 6 bases between. The CDR3 sequence is 13 residues long. CDR3 nucleotides: TGTGCCAGCAGTTTAGACAGCAACTATGGCTACACCTTC. Translated, it gives CASSLDSNYGYTF.

The gene calls are TRBV2 and TRBJ1-2, with TRBD1 matching 10 bases. The germline CDR1 and CDR2 sequences are SNHLY and FYNNEI. This CDR3 contains 14 residues. V shed 4 bases, J shed 4 bases, and the junction held 3 bases outside the gene matches. CDR3 coding DNA: TGTGCCAGCAGTGCTCGACAGGGGGCCTATGGCTACACCTTC. Protein: CASSARQGAYGYTF.

This clone appeared a few times. The J gene is TRBJ2-7, the V gene TRBV28; a weak D match, TRBD2 (6 bases). The CDR3 contains 16 residues. The V end was cut by 3 bases, the J end by 3 bases, with 18 bases between. Germline CDR1 and CDR2: MDHEN and SYDVKM. The DNA of the CDR3 is TGTGCCAGCAGTTTTCATTTAGGACTAACCAACTACGAGCAGTACTTC. It codes for CASSFHLGLTNYEQYF.